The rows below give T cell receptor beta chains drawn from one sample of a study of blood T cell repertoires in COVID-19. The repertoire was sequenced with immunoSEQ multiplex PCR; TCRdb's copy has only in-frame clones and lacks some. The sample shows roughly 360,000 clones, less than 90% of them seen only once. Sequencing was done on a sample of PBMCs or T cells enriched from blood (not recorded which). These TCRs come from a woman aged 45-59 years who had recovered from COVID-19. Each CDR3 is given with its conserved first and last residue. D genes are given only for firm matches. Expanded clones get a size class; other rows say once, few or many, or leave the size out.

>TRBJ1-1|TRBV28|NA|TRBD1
TGTGCCAGCAGTTTACCACAGGGGTACACTGAAGCTTTCTTT
CASSLPQGYTEAFF
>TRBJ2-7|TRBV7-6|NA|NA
TGTGCCAGCAGGGCTACTAGTAAAGACGAGCAGTACTTC
CASRATSKDEQYF
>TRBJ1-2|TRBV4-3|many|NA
TGCGCCAGCAGCCAAGATGGTACAGGGACCTACGGCTACACCTTC
CASSQDGTGTYGYTF
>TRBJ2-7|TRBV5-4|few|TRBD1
TGTGCCAGCAGCCGGACAGGGGGAAGCTCCTACGAGCAGTACTTC
CASSRTGGSSYEQYF
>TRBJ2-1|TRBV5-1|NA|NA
TGCGCCAGCAGCTTGGGCCCGGGGTTCAATGAGCAGTTCTTC
CASSLGPGFNEQFF
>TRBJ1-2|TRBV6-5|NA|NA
TGTGCCAGCACCTTAACAGAGAACTATGGCTACACCTTC
CASTLTENYGYTF
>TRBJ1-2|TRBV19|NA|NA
TGTGCCAGTAGCTCCCGCGTTTTAGCGGCCTTTAATGGCTACACCTTC
CASSSRVLAAFNGYTF
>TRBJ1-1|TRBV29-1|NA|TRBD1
TGCAGCGTCGAGGGACAGGTTGCTGAAGCTTTCTTT
CSVEGQVAEAFF
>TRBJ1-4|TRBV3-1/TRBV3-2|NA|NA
TGTGCCAGCAGCCAAGTCCGTGCAACTAATGAAAAACTGTTTTTT
CASSQVRATNEKLFF
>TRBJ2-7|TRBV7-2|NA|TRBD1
TGTGCCAGCAGCACTGACAGGGGGCAATACGAGCAGTACTTC
CASSTDRGQYEQYF
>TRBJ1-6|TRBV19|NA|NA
TGTGCCAGTAGTATCGCTCGCGTGACGCAGAGGAATTCACCCCTCCACTTT
CASSIARVTQRNSPLHF
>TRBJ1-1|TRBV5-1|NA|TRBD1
TGCGCCAGCAGCCACGGGACAGGGGGCACTGAAGCTTTCTTT
CASSHGTGGTEAFF
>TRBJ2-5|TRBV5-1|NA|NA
TGCGCCAGCAGCTTGGATCGGGTCGAGGAGACCCAGTACTTC
CASSLDRVEETQYF
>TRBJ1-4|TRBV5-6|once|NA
TGTGCCAGCAGCAAAATTGACAGTAATAATGAAAAACTGTTTTTT
CASSKIDSNNEKLFF
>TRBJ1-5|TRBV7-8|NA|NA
TGTGCCAGCAGCTTAGCGTTACCCCGGACAGTCAATCAGCCCCAGCATTTT
CASSLALPRTVNQPQHF
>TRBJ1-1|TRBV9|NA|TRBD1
TGTGCCAGCAGCGTAGACCCACAGGGGGCTATGAACACTGAAGCTTTCTTT
CASSVDPQGAMNTEAFF
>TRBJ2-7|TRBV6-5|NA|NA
TGTGCCAGCAGCGCAGGGTTCCCATCCTACGAGCAGTACTTC
CASSAGFPSYEQYF
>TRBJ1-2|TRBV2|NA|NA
TGTGCCAGCGCAGACAGAACTAACTATGGCTACACCTTC
CASADRTNYGYTF
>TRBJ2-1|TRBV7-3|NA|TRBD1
TGTGCCAGCAAAGAACAGGGGGGATCCTACAATGAGCAGTTCTTC
CASKEQGGSYNEQFF
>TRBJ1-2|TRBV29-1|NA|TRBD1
TGCAGCGCTGGAGACAGGGCTTCTGGCTACACCTTC
CSAGDRASGYTF
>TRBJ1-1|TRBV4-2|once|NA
TGTGCCAGCAGCCGAGAAATAGTTGGCACTGAAGCTTTCTTT
CASSREIVGTEAFF
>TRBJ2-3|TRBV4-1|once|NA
TGCGCCAGCAGCCAAGATAGCAGGGGCAGATACACAGATACGCAGTATTTT
CASSQDSRGRYTDTQYF
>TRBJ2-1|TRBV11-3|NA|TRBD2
TGTGCCAGCAGTACCGGACTAGCGGGTTACAATGAGCAGTTCTTC
CASSTGLAGYNEQFF
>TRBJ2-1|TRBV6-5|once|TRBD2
TGTGCCAGCAGCAGGGACTACTACAATGAGCAGTTCTTC
CASSRDYYNEQFF
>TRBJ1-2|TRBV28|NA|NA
TGTGCCATCGATTCGGACTATGGCTACACCTTC
CAIDSDYGYTF
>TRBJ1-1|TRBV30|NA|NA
TGTGCCTGGTCGACAGAGTTGAACACTGAAGCTTTCTTT
CAWSTELNTEAFF
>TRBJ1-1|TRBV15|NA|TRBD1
TGTGCCACCAGCAGAAAAGGGGGCGACACTGAAGCTTTCTTT
CATSRKGGDTEAFF
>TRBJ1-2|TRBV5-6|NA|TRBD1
TGTGCCAGCAGCGTAGACAGGGCTGGTGGCTACACCTTC
CASSVDRAGGYTF
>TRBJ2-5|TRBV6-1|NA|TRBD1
TGTGCCAGCAGTGTAGGGACAGGGAACTTAAAAGAGACCCAGTACTTC
CASSVGTGNLKETQYF
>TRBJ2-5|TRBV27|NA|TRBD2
TGTGCCAGCAGTAGGTGGACTAGCGGGAGTGAGACCCAGTACTTC
CASSRWTSGSETQYF
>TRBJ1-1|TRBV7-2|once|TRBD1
TGTGCCAGCAGCTTGACAGGGGGGATGAACACTGAAGCTTTCTTT
CASSLTGGMNTEAFF
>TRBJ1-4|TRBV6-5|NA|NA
TGTGCCAGCAGTTACTCGGGGGGAATTTATGAAAAACTGTTTTTT
CASSYSGGIYEKLFF
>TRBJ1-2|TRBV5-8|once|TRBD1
TGTGCCAGCAGATCGTACAGGGGGCACTCGGGTGGCTACACCTTC
CASRSYRGHSGGYTF
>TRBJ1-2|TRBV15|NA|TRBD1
TGTGCCACCAGCAAGGACAGGTCCTATGGCTACACCTTC
CATSKDRSYGYTF
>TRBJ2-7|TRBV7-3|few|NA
TGTGCCAGCAGCCCTACGCCGACGGGGACCTACGAGCAGTACTTC
CASSPTPTGTYEQYF
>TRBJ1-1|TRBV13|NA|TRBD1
TGTGCCAGCAGCTTGAGGGACAGGGGCTCGAGGAACACTGAAGCTTTCTTT
CASSLRDRGSRNTEAFF
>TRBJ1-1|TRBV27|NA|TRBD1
TGTGCCAGCAGTAAGGGACAGGGCACTGAAGCTTTCTTT
CASSKGQGTEAFF